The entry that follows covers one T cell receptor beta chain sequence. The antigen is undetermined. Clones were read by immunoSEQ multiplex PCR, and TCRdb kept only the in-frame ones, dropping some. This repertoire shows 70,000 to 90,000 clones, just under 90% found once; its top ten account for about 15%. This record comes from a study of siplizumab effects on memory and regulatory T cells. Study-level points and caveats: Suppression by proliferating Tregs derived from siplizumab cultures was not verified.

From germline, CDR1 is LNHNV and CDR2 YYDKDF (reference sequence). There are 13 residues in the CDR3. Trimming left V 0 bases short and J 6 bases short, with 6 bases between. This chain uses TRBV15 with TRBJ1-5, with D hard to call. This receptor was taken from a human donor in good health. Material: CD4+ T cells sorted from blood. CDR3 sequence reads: CATSREQGQPQHF. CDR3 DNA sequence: TGTGCCACCAGCAGAGAACAAGGTCAGCCCCAGCATTTT.